Following are 12 T cell receptor beta chains from one sample sequenced in a study of blood T cell repertoires in COVID-19. Clones were read by immunoSEQ multiplex PCR, and TCRdb kept only the in-frame ones, dropping some. Found here are some 240,000 clones, roughly 90% of them singletons; the top ten hold 0.75% to 1%. Sequenced input: peripheral blood. The receptors come from a man aged 60-69 years with COVID-19, enrolled during active disease.

In nucleotides, the CDR3 is TGTGCCAGCAGCGTAGGTGTGGGCCTAGCAGCCCAAAGCTCCTACAATGAGCAGTTCTTC. Its translation: CASSVGVGLAAQSSYNEQFF. The chain couples TRBV9 to TRBJ2-1; possible D gene TRBD2, 5 bases. The germline gives CDR1 SGDLS, CDR2 YYNGEE. V was cut by 0 bases and J by 0 bases, with 22 bases left in between. The CDR3 loop spans 20 amino acids.

A note on this clone: One end of the junction does not line up with germline, which may come from a read error. CDR3 in amino acids: CASSLGGPRGTGELFF. The CDR3 nucleotides read TGTGCTAGCAGCTTAGGAGGCCCCAGGGGAACCGGGGAGCTGTTTTTT. This chain joins TRBV7-7 and TRBJ2-2; perhaps TRBD1 as D (6 bases). The CDR3 totals 16 residues. Germline V gene sequence: CDR1 SSHAT, CDR2 FNYEAQ (reference sequence).

The chain links TRBV4-2 to TRBJ2-1; 14 positions agree with TRBD2. The germline V gene encodes CDR1 LGHNA and CDR2 YNFKEQ. The V and J ends lost 2 bases and 15 bases, in that order; junction bases with no gene match: 12. The CDR3 consists of 16 residues. The CDR3 is CASSQTPGTSGSRAFF. The CDR3 DNA reads TGTGCCAGCAGCCAAACCCCCGGGACTAGCGGGAGCCGGGCGTTCTTC.

The table lists this clone with a count of one. V gene TRBV7-2 combines with J gene TRBJ2-1; 10 bases map to TRBD2. The length of the CDR3 is 15 residues. The ends lost 7 bases at V and 4 bases at J; junction bases unmatched: 7. Germline CDR1 and CDR2: SGHTA and FQGNSA. The chain's CDR3 is CASNLRTSGYNEQFF. CDR3 in DNA: TGTGCCAGCAACCTAAGGACTAGCGGTTACAATGAGCAGTTCTTC.

The chain employs TRBV5-1 and TRBJ1-1; 7 nucleotides match TRBD1. The CDR3 contains 15 residues. Trimming removed 2 bases from V and 1 base from J; junction bases left unmatched: 5. Germline V gene sequence: CDR1 SGHRS, CDR2 YFSETQ. CDR3 protein: CASSFPTGRNTEAFF. As DNA, the CDR3 is TGCGCCAGCAGCTTTCCGACAGGGAGGAACACTGAAGCTTTCTTT.

Only one count was recorded for this clone. The rearrangement uses TRBV7-2 and TRBJ1-2; weak D call: TRBD1 (6 bases). The germline V and J ends were trimmed by 5 bases and 1 base, with 20 bases remaining between them. Per germline, CDR1 SGHTA and CDR2 FQGNSA. The CDR3 is made up of 17 amino acids. CDR3 amino acids: CASSATGLVMFNYGYTF. The CDR3 nucleotides read TGTGCCAGCAGCGCGACAGGACTCGTAATGTTTAACTATGGCTACACCTTC.

The chain uses TRBV6-5 and TRBJ2-7, with a tentative D call TRBD1 (5 bases). CDR1 and CDR2 (germline): MNHEY, SVGAGI. With 4 bases removed from V and 7 bases from J, the gap between germline ends came to 11 bases. This CDR3 comprises 12 residues. CDR3 in DNA: TGTGCCAGCAGTTTAGGGGCCGGGGAGCAGTACTTC. It translates to CASSLGAGEQYF.

This clone appeared many times. The rearrangement uses TRBV19 and TRBJ1-5, with TRBD1 as a possible D gene (5 bases). V lost 8 bases, J lost 2 bases, and 13 bases lay in between. Per the germline V gene, CDR1 is LNHDA and CDR2 is SQIVND (reference sequence). This CDR3 has 14 residues. The CDR3 DNA reads as TGTGCCAGTCAGACAGCGGGCGGCAATCAGCCCCAGCATTTT. Its translation: CASQTAGGNQPQHF.

V usage is TRBV5-1 and J usage is TRBJ1-6; D gene uncertain. Germline CDR1 is SGHRS and CDR2 is YFSETQ. Between the trimmed V and J ends, which lost 0 bases and 7 bases, there was a span of 5 bases. The CDR3 loop spans 13 amino acids. CDR3 protein: CASSLGENSPLHF. The DNA of the CDR3 is TGCGCCAGCAGCTTGGGAGAAAATTCACCCCTCCACTTT.

This rearrangement joins TRBV7-2 to TRBJ2-7; 9 bases agree with TRBD2. Looked up from germline, CDR1 is SGHTA and CDR2 is FQGNSA. CDR3 length: 15 residues. J lost 3 bases, V lost 0 bases, and 3 bases had no gene match. The CDR3, as DNA: TGTGCCAGCAGCTTAGCGCTAGCGGGGTTCTACGAGCAGTACTTC. Encoded protein: CASSLALAGFYEQYF.

The chain carries TRBV7-2 and TRBJ2-3; 7 bases map to TRBD2. The V gene end was trimmed by 2 bases and the J gene end by 0 bases; junction bases not matched to a gene: 11. This CDR3 has 18 amino acids. Germline CDR1 and CDR2: SGHTA and FQGNSA. The CDR3 sequence: CASSLHSGLQLSTDTQYF. CDR3 nucleotide sequence: TGTGCCAGCAGCTTACATAGCGGGTTACAACTCAGCACAGATACGCAGTATTTT. Using reference TRBV7-2 and TRBJ2-3 for the parts outside the CDR3, the full variable domain is GAGVSQSPSNKVTEKGKDVELRCDPISGHTALYWYRQSLGQGLEFLIYFQGNSAPDKSGLPSDRFSAERTGGSVSTLTIQRTQQEDSAVYLCASSLHSGLQLSTDTQYFGPGTRLTVL.

About this clone: A read error may produce the germline difference seen at one junction end. The V gene is TRBV7-3, the J gene TRBJ2-1, with 10 bases that match TRBD2. This CDR3 is 16 amino acids long. Germline CDR1 and CDR2: SGHTA and FQGTGA. CDR3 sequence: CASRLTGTSVHNEQFF. The CDR3 DNA follows: TGTGCCAGCAGATTAACGGGGACTAGCGTGCACAATGAGCAGTTCTTC.